This T cell receptor beta chain is drawn from a study of T cells in Graves' hyperthyroidism and ophthalmopathy. The CDR3 regions of TCR beta were amplified from RNA transcripts. Researchers ran a first-round RT-PCR on the TCR CDR3 using the HTBI primer set. TCRdb passed the multiplex PCR reads through MiXCR, listing each CDR3 protein once. The table records 300,000 to 450,000 distinct CDR3 sequences, roughly 25% of them present only once. Graves' hyperthyroidism qualified as stable when ophthalmopathy did not progress within 18 months. This clonotype was counted many times. Its antigen is unidentified. The germline CDR1 and CDR2 sequences are SGHVS and FQNEAQ. This CDR3 region has 14 residues. Trimming pared 2 bases from V and 4 bases from J, leaving 11 bases between. Study-wide findings and caveats: Classification by a 13 V-J model distinguished ophthalmopathy from stable hyperthyroidism.

V gene TRBV7-8 combines with J gene TRBJ1-1; TRBD1 might be the D (6 bases). The TCR was taken from a man aged 50 to 60 with Graves' hyperthyroidism. What was sequenced was blood. The CDR3 here is CASSLRGGPTEAFF. CDR3 DNA sequence: TGTGCCAGCAGCTTAAGGGGGGGCCCCACTGAAGCTTTCTTT.